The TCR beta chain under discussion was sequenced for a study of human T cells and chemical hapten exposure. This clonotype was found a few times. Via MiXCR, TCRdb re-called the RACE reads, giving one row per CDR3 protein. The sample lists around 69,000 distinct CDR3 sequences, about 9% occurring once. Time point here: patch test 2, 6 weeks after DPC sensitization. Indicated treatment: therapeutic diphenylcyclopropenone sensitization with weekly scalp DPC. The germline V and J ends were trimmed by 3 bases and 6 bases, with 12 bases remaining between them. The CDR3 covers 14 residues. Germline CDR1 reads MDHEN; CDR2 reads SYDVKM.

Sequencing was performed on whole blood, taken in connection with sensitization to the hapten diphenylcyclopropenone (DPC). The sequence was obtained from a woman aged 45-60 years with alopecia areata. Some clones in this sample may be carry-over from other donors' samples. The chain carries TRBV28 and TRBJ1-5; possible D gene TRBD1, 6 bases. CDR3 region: CASSFEGEGQPQHF. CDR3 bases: TGTGCCAGCAGTTTCGAGGGGGAAGGTCAGCCCCAGCATTTT. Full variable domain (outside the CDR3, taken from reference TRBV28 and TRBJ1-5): DVKVTQSSRYLVKRTGEKVFLECVQDMDHENMFWYRQDPGLGLRLIYFSYDVKMKEKGDIPEGYSVSREKKERFSLILESASTNQTSMYLCASSFEGEGQPQHFGDGTRLSIL.